The entry below gives a single T cell receptor (beta chain) sequence along with its context. The antigen is unknown. The data belong to a study of shared clonotypes between healthy human individuals. Broader study findings: What naive subsets generally showed was a larger estimated richness than memory subsets showed.

V lost 4 bases to trimming and J lost 0 bases, with 11 bases between them. CDR1 and CDR2 (germline): SGHVS, FQNEAQ. The CDR3 is 15 residues long. Genomic DNA of every subset was divided equally among multiple immunoSEQ plates. Libraries were prepared by immunoSEQ multiplex PCR; TCRdb keeps only in-frame clonotypes and omits some of them. The data hold 2.5 million or so clones, with 85% to 95% observed a single time. None of the donors, who were healthy HIV-negative adults, had recently had acute infections or vaccinations. All of the donors resided in Nashville, Tennessee, and each was a Caucasian adult.

This receptor was identified in a young man in good health. The chain is built from TRBV7-8 and TRBJ2-3; a possible D gene is TRBD2 (5 bases). Sequencing was performed on naive CD4+ T cells sorted from blood. Documented subset: CD45RA+ positively selected. The CDR3 nucleotides are TGTGCCAGCAGCTCTCCGGGGTCTAGCACAGATACGCAGTATTTT. This translates into CASSSPGSSTDTQYF.